These 18 T cell receptor beta chains were all obtained from the same sample, sequenced in a study of human T cells and chemical hapten exposure. Time point meaning: pre-sensitization, week 0. Documented treatment: therapeutic diphenylcyclopropenone sensitization with weekly scalp DPC. TCRdb recomputed calls from the RACE reads with MiXCR, one row per CDR3 protein. Of 250,000 or so distinct CDR3 sequences in the sample, just under 8% were seen once. The input for sequencing was whole blood, taken in connection with sensitization to the hapten diphenylcyclopropenone (DPC). The receptor source for this set is a man between 18 and 35 years old with alopecia areata. Some clones in this sample may be carry-over from other donors' samples.

The rearrangement uses TRBV28 and TRBJ2-7; the D gene is possibly TRBD1 (6 bases). CDR3 length: 14 residues. V was trimmed by 5 bases and J by 2 bases, leaving 13 bases between them. Germline CDR1 and CDR2: MDHEN and SYDVKM. This CDR3 reads CASSNPQGAYEQYF. The CDR3 coding sequence is TGTGCCAGCAGTAATCCACAGGGAGCCTACGAGCAGTACTTC.

This chain uses TRBV20-1 with TRBJ2-3; no clear D. Germline loops: CDR1 DFQATT, CDR2 SNEGSKA (reference sequence). Trimming pared 0 bases from V and 2 bases from J, leaving 9 bases between. The CDR3 covers 14 residues. As DNA, the CDR3 is TGCAGTGCTAGAGAACGACACTACACAGATACGCAGTATTTT. Translating gives CSARERHYTDTQYF.

This clonotype was observed a handful of times. V is TRBV7-3 and J is TRBJ1-1; no firm D call. The V gene's germline CDR1 is SGHTA and CDR2 FQGTGA. This CDR3 region has 13 residues. V gave up 5 bases and J gave up 4 bases, with 11 bases separating them. In DNA form, the CDR3 reads TGTGCCAGCAGCCCTGGACCCCGCACTGAAGCTTTCTTT. This translates into CASSPGPRTEAFF.

This clonotype was observed many times. The CDR3 loop is CASSFGQGGGYTF. As DNA, the CDR3 is TGCGCCAGCAGCTTCGGACAGGGCGGAGGCTACACCTTC. The genes are TRBV5-1 and TRBJ1-2; 8 nucleotides match TRBD1. The CDR3 runs to 13 residues. Trimming at V came to 2 bases and at J to 8 bases, leaving 5 bases not matched to a gene. Germline V gene lookup returns CDR1 SGHRS and CDR2 YFSETQ.

The chain couples TRBV5-1 to TRBJ2-2; D possibly corresponds to TRBD1 (6 bases). Germline CDR1 is SGHRS and CDR2 is YFSETQ. Trimming removed 1 base at V and 3 bases at J, with 13 bases between. CDR3 length equals 16 residues. CDR3 sequence: CASSLSWTDDTGELFF. Here the CDR3 DNA reads TGCGCCAGCAGCTTGTCCTGGACAGATGACACCGGGGAGCTGTTTTTT. Full variable domain (remainder filled in from reference TRBV5-1 and TRBJ2-2): KAGVTQTPRYLIKTRGQQVTLSCSPISGHRSVSWYQQTPGQGLQFLFEYFSETQRNKGNFPGRFSGRQFSNSRSEMNVSTLELGDSALYLCASSLSWTDDTGELFFGEGSRLTVL.

In its sample, this clonotype was seen a few times. The chain couples TRBV27 to TRBJ1-5; maybe TRBD1 (6 bases). Trimming left V 6 bases short and J 3 bases short, with 12 bases between. Germline values: CDR1 MNHEY, CDR2 SMNVEV (reference sequence). CDR3 length: 14 amino acids. DNA for the CDR3: TGTGCCAGCAGAACCGGACAGACCAATCAGCCCCAGCATTTT. Translating it yields CASRTGQTNQPQHF.

The chain joins TRBV9 to TRBJ2-3; D possibly matches TRBD1 or TRBD2 (5 bases each). The CDR3 covers 15 residues. Per the germline V gene, CDR1 is SGDLS and CDR2 is YYNGEE. V lost 3 bases to trimming and J lost 4 bases, with 15 bases between them. For the CDR3, the DNA is TGTGCCAGCAGCGACGGGGCCCACTCCGCAGATACGCAGTATTTT. This translates into CASSDGAHSADTQYF.

This clonotype was observed at least ten times. The J gene is TRBJ1-2, the V gene TRBV4-3, with D tentatively TRBD1 (6 bases). This CDR3 is 15 amino acids long. V lost 0 bases, J lost 5 bases, and 13 bases lay in between. From germline, CDR1 is LGHNA and CDR2 YSLEER. DNA of the CDR3: TGCGCCAGCAGCCAAGATTGGAGACAGGATTATGGCTACACCTTC. It is translated as CASSQDWRQDYGYTF.

There are many counts of this clonotype. This chain uses TRBV20-1 with TRBJ2-1; 7 nucleotides line up with TRBD1. The CDR3 runs to 14 residues. V gave up 7 bases and J gave up 3 bases; unmatched junction bases: 9. CDR1 is DFQATT, CDR2 SNEGSKA, per germline (reference sequence). The CDR3 is CSVRGTGDYNEQFF. The CDR3, as DNA: TGCAGTGTCAGGGGTACAGGGGACTACAATGAGCAGTTCTTC.

This clonotype turned up a few times. The gene calls are TRBV7-2 and TRBJ1-2, with D hard to call. The CDR3 loop spans 13 amino acids. Deletions cut 5 bases from V and 4 bases from J, with 11 bases between. In germline, CDR1 is SGHTA, CDR2 FQGNSA. The CDR3 region is CASSPPPLYGYTF. CDR3 DNA sequence: TGTGCCAGCAGCCCGCCCCCTCTCTATGGCTACACCTTC.

The chain carries TRBV28 and TRBJ2-5; 8 nucleotides align to TRBD2. The CDR3 is 14 residues long. The germline V gene has CDR1 MDHEN and CDR2 SYDVKM. Trimming took 5 bases from V and 5 from J; bases not matched to a gene: 7. The CDR3 protein is CASSGMTGGETQYF. CDR3 nucleotides: TGTGCCAGCAGTGGTATGACGGGGGGGGAGACCCAGTACTTC.

This clonotype was picked up a small number of times. This chain joins TRBV21-1 and TRBJ1-2; TRBD1 is taken as the D call from the table, unchecked against the DNA. TRBV21-1 is given as a pseudogene. This CDR3 contains 15 residues. The CDR3 bases are TGTGCCAGCAGCAAAGAGGGGGGCCCCAAAGCCGGCTACACCTTC. Translating gives CASSKEGGPKAGYTF.

The chain couples TRBV7-3 to TRBJ2-3, with D perhaps matching TRBD1 or TRBD2 (6 bases each). The ends were cut back, 5 bases at V and 3 bases at J, with 21 bases in the middle. CDR1 is SGHTA, CDR2 FQGTGA, per germline. The CDR3 has 17 residues. The CDR3 protein is CASSATFGGAGTDTQYF. The DNA of the CDR3 is TGTGCCAGCAGCGCGACATTCGGGGGCGCGGGTACAGATACGCAGTATTTT.

The chain is built from TRBV5-6 and TRBJ2-7; 10 positions agree with TRBD1. The CDR3 is 18 amino acids. The V gene's germline CDR1 is SGHDT and CDR2 YYEEEE. Unmatched junction bases numbered 14, after V lost 2 bases and J lost 3 bases. CDR3 amino acids: CASSFRDRGSLYLYEQYF. The CDR3 nucleotides are TGTGCCAGCAGCTTTCGGGACAGGGGCTCCTTATACCTCTACGAGCAGTACTTC.

This chain joins TRBV29-1 and TRBJ2-1; D gene uncertain. CDR1 and CDR2 (germline): SQVTM, ANQGSEA. The CDR3 has 13 residues. Trimming removed 0 bases from V and 9 bases from J, with 12 bases in between. The CDR3 region has the DNA TGCAGCGTTGAAGAAGGGCCAACTGGTGAGCAGTTCTTC. The encoded protein is CSVEEGPTGEQFF.

The V call is TRBV5-1, the J call TRBJ1-1, with a weak D call TRBD1 (5 bases). The V and J ends lost 4 bases and 3 bases respectively, with 13 bases between them. The CDR3 loop spans 14 amino acids. Germline-derived CDR1 and CDR2 are SGHRS and YFSETQ. The CDR3 DNA is TGCGCCAGCAGCCCTAGGGGTTCCTACACTGAAGCTTTCTTT. Translation gives CASSPRGSYTEAFF.

The table lists this clonotype with a few counts. The chain links TRBV18 to TRBJ1-1; D gene uncertain. This CDR3 comprises 15 residues. Deletions cut 0 bases from V and 1 base from J, with 9 bases between. Germline CDR1 KGHSH, CDR2 LQKENI. The CDR3 here is CASSPPAGRNTEAFF. The CDR3 DNA reads TGTGCCAGCTCACCACCCGCCGGGAGGAACACTGAAGCTTTCTTT. The whole variable domain, filled in from reference TRBV18 and TRBJ1-1, reads NAGVMQNPRHLVRRRGQEARLRCSPMKGHSHVYWYRQLPEEGLKFMVYLQKENIIDESGMPKERFSAEFPKEGPSILRIQQVVRGDSAAYFCASSPPAGRNTEAFFGQGTRLTVV.

The J gene is TRBJ1-5, the V gene TRBV10-3; D may be TRBD1 (5 bases). The CDR3 is made up of 20 amino acids. The V end was cut by 2 bases, the J end by 3 bases, with 26 bases between. Germline V gives CDR1 ENHRY, CDR2 SYGVKD. The CDR3 loop is CAISEEGRQGILILNQPQHF. The CDR3 DNA reads as TGTGCCATCAGTGAGGAGGGGCGTCAAGGAATTCTCATTCTCAATCAGCCCCAGCATTTT.